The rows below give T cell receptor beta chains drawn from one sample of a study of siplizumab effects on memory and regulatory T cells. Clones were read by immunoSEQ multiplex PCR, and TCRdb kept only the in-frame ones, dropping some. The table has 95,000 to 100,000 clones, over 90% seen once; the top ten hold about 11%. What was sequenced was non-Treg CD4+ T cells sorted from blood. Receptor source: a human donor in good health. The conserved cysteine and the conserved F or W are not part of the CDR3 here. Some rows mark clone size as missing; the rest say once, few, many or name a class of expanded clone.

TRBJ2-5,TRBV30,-,AWSQRRYPQY
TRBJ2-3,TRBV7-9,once,ASSLFSTSTDTQY
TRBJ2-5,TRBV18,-,ASSTSGNRETQY
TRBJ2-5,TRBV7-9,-,ASSLARRGVETQY
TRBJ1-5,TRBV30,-,AWSANTSGRGSSEPQH
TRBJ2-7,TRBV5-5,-,ASSRPGPNSYEQY
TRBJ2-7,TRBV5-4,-,ASSLAGLDQY
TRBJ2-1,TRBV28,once,ASTPPGHEQF
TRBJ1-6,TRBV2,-,ASSENGVLNSPLH
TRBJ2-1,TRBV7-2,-,ASSLGRQRGDEQF
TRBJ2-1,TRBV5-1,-,ASSVDRVGLGEQF
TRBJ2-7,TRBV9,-,ASSVGAGGNEQY
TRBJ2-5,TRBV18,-,ASSPNMDRVETQY
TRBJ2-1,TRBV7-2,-,ASSLKGGRGDEQF
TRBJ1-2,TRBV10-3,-,AISRDQGNYGYT
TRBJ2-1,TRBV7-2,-,ASSARSGRDEQF